Below, 11 T cell receptor beta chains from the same sample are listed, as sequenced in a study of cytomegalovirus exposure and HLA in healthy donors. In the PCR, 60 Vbeta and 13 Jbeta primers were used. The repertoire was sequenced with immunoSEQ multiplex PCR; TCRdb's copy has only in-frame clones and lacks some. The sample shows 150,000 or so clones, about 75% of them seen only once. Sequenced sample: PBMCs. The receptor set was obtained from a female donor in good health and CMV-seronegative.

This clone was counted only a few times. The chain is built from TRBV6-5 and TRBJ2-3, with 9 bases fitting TRBD1. Germline V gene lookup returns CDR1 MNHEY and CDR2 SVGAGI. The CDR3 consists of 14 residues. Trimming cost V 7 bases and J 9 bases; bases outside gene matches: 11. This CDR3 is CASIPGQGRGTQYF. CDR3 DNA sequence: TGTGCCAGCATCCCGGGACAGGGAAGGGGGACGCAGTATTTT.

The J gene is TRBJ2-7, the V gene TRBV7-3, with 9 bases matching TRBD2. Germline V lookup: CDR1 SGHTA, CDR2 FQGTGA. V was pared by 2 bases and J by 6 bases, with 5 bases of the junction left unmatched. CDR3 length: 14 residues. The DNA of the CDR3 is TGTGCCAGCAGCTTAGCGGGAGGGCCCTGCGAGCAGTACTTC. This codes for CASSLAGGPCEQYF.

The V gene is TRBV5-1, the J gene TRBJ2-1, with TRBD1 matching over 10 bases. This CDR3 spans 17 amino acids. V was pared by 0 bases and J by 0 bases, with 3 bases of the junction left unmatched. Per germline, CDR1 SGHRS and CDR2 YFSETQ. DNA of the CDR3: TGCGCCAGCAGCTTGGAGGGACAGGGGAGCTCCTACAATGAGCAGTTCTTC. This sequence encodes CASSLEGQGSSYNEQFF. Full variable domain (rest looked up from reference TRBV5-1 and TRBJ2-1): KAGVTQTPRYLIKTRGQQVTLSCSPISGHRSVSWYQQTPGQGLQFLFEYFSETQRNKGNFPGRFSGRQFSNSRSEMNVSTLELGDSALYLCASSLEGQGSSYNEQFFGPGTRLTVL.

The sample holds a few counts of this clone. The chain recombines TRBV5-4 with TRBJ1-2, with D perhaps TRBD1 (6 bases). Trimming shortened V by 2 bases and J by 4 bases, and 15 bases separated the two germline ends. Germline assignment: CDR1 SGHNT and CDR2 YYREEE (reference sequence). This CDR3 is built from 15 residues. The DNA for the CDR3 is TGTGCCAGCAGCTTAAACAGGGCCTTGGGCTATGGCTACACCTTC. This translates into CASSLNRALGYGYTF.

V usage is TRBV29-1 and J usage is TRBJ2-5, with TRBD2 matching over 7 bases. This CDR3 comprises 14 residues. Trimming took 3 bases from V and 2 from J; bases not matched to a gene: 6. Germline CDR1 reads SQVTM; CDR2 reads ANQGSEA. The CDR3 loop reads CSVDGGGFQETQYF. DNA of the CDR3: TGCAGCGTTGATGGGGGGGGGTTTCAAGAGACCCAGTACTTC.

This chain links TRBV6-6 with TRBJ1-1; no clear D. V lost 6 bases and J lost 1, with 12 bases in between. The CDR3 is made up of 14 amino acids. Per germline, CDR1 MNHNY and CDR2 SVGAGI (reference sequence). CDR3: CASSYPGANTEAFF. The CDR3 DNA sequence: TGTGCCAGCAGCTATCCGGGAGCGAACACTGAAGCTTTCTTT.

This clone was seen a single time. The DNA for the CDR3 is TGTGCCAGCAGTGCCCGACGGACAGATCTTAACTATGGCTACACCTTC. Amino acids: CASSARRTDLNYGYTF. The V gene is TRBV2, the J gene TRBJ1-2; perhaps TRBD1 as D (6 bases). The CDR3 is 16 amino acids. From germline, CDR1 is SNHLY and CDR2 FYNNEI. V dropped 4 bases and J dropped 1 base, with 16 bases sitting between them.

This chain links TRBV7-8 with TRBJ1-1, with D unresolved. V lost 2 bases and J 5 bases, leaving 6 bases between the germline ends. The CDR3 is 12 amino acids. The germline V gene encodes CDR1 SGHVS and CDR2 FQNEAQ. This CDR3 reads CASSLFGTEAFF. Here the CDR3 DNA reads TGTGCCAGCAGCTTATTCGGGACTGAAGCTTTCTTT.

This clone was seen only a few times. The same CDR3 also results from other DNA sequences found in this sample. The chain joins TRBV5-1 to TRBJ2-2; 8 bases line up with TRBD2. V gave up 2 bases and J gave up 6 bases; unmatched junction bases: 3. The germline CDR1 and CDR2 sequences are SGHRS and YFSETQ. CDR3 length: 14 amino acids. As DNA, the CDR3 is TGCGCCAGCAGCTTTTCAGCGGGAGCCGGGGAGCTGTTTTTT. Amino acids: CASSFSAGAGELFF. Drawing the rest from reference TRBV5-1 and TRBJ2-2, the complete variable domain is KAGVTQTPRYLIKTRGQQVTLSCSPISGHRSVSWYQQTPGQGLQFLFEYFSETQRNKGNFPGRFSGRQFSNSRSEMNVSTLELGDSALYLCASSFSAGAGELFFGEGSRLTVL.

V gene TRBV7-2 combines with J gene TRBJ1-1, with TRBD1 matching 9 bases. V was clipped by 1 base and J by 5 bases; unmatched bases: 5. Germline lookup yields CDR1 SGHTA and CDR2 FQGNSA. The CDR3 sequence is 15 residues long. The CDR3 nucleotides read TGTGCCAGCAGCTTAGGGGACAGGGTACGGACTGAAGCTTTCTTT. It encodes CASSLGDRVRTEAFF.

V usage is TRBV9 and J usage is TRBJ2-2, with D unclear. CDR3 length: 15 residues. The germline CDR1 and CDR2 sequences are SGDLS and YYNGEE. Between the trimmed V and J ends, which lost 0 bases and 4 bases, there was a span of 10 bases. CDR3 protein: CASSVVSPGTGELFF. The CDR3 DNA reads as TGTGCCAGCAGCGTAGTGTCCCCGGGCACCGGGGAGCTGTTTTTT.